Each of the 22 T cell receptor beta chains below was sequenced from the same sample in a study of control samples from healthy donors and cancer patients. The data were produced by immunoSEQ multiplex PCR, yet TCRdb's version contains in-frame clones alone and is incomplete. The table includes 120,000 to 150,000 clones, 90% to 95% detected once. The sequencing input was blood. These receptors all come from a man in his late teens or twenties in good health.

The CDR3 DNA is TGCGCCAGCAGCCATTTCCGGGACAGGCACTACGAGCAGTACTTC. Translation: CASSHFRDRHYEQYF. The V call is TRBV4-3, the J call TRBJ2-7; 8 bases line up with TRBD1. After removal of 3 bases from V and 3 bases from J, the junction contained 7 bases not matched to a gene. The V gene's germline CDR1 is LGHNA and CDR2 YSLEER. This CDR3 comprises 15 residues.

The V gene is TRBV13, the J gene TRBJ1-6; D not certain. V shed 4 bases and J shed 7 bases, with 5 bases lying between them. The length of the CDR3 is 12 residues. CDR1 is PRHDT, CDR2 FYEKMQ, per germline (reference sequence). CDR3 sequence reads: CASSYRNSPLHF. CDR3 DNA: TGTGCCAGCAGCTACCGAAATTCACCCCTCCACTTT.

The V call is TRBV9, the J call TRBJ2-3; TRBD1 or TRBD2 may be the D gene (6 bases each). CDR1 SGDLS and CDR2 YYNGEE come from the germline V gene. CDR3 length: 15 residues. Trimming pared 3 bases from V and 3 bases from J, leaving 14 bases between. CDR3 sequence reads: CASSDGGGFTDTQYF. CDR3 bases: TGTGCCAGCAGCGACGGAGGGGGGTTTACAGATACGCAGTATTTT.

V is TRBV14 and J is TRBJ2-5, with TRBD1 as a possible D gene (5 bases). The V end was cut by 1 base, the J end by 5 bases, with 14 bases between. Germline CDR1 reads SGHDN; CDR2 reads FVKESK. The CDR3 has 15 amino acids. As DNA, the CDR3 is TGTGCCAGCAGCCAAGTGGCTGGGGCGGAGGAGACCCAGTACTTC. Encoded protein: CASSQVAGAEETQYF.

In this sample, this clone turned up a few times. The rearrangement links TRBV30 to TRBJ1-2; possible D gene TRBD1, 5 bases. The length of the CDR3 is 19 residues. From germline, CDR1 is GTSNPN and CDR2 SVGIG (reference sequence). Trimming took 0 bases from V and 2 from J, leaving 25 bases between them. CDR3 sequence: CAWSVRSRVYRTKNYGYTF. CDR3 sequence (DNA): TGTGCCTGGAGTGTACGGTCCAGGGTCTACAGAACTAAGAACTATGGCTACACCTTC.

The V call is TRBV28, the J call TRBJ2-7; maybe TRBD1 (6 bases). Between the trimmed V and J ends, which lost 2 bases and 3 bases, there was a span of 11 bases. Germline assignment: CDR1 MDHEN and CDR2 SYDVKM. This CDR3 comprises 14 residues. In DNA, the CDR3 is TGTGCCAGCAGTTTACCCGGGACAATCTACGAGCAGTACTTC. It yields the protein CASSLPGTIYEQYF.

This clone appeared once. V and J are TRBV15 and TRBJ2-1, with TRBD1 identical over 7 bases. The germline V gene has CDR1 LNHNV and CDR2 YYDKDF (reference sequence). The V gene end was trimmed by 0 bases and the J gene end by 9 bases; junction bases not matched to a gene: 8. The CDR3 totals 15 residues. CDR3 amino acids: CATSRDTGTVGEQFF. CDR3 DNA: TGTGCCACCAGCAGAGATACCGGGACAGTTGGTGAGCAGTTCTTC.

This clone was observed a single time. This chain joins TRBV10-2 and TRBJ1-1, with no clear D. The CDR3 extends over 14 amino acids. Trimming left V 2 bases short and J 0 bases short, with 7 bases between. CDR1 WSHSY and CDR2 SAAADI come from the germline V gene. Here the CDR3 DNA reads TGCGCCAGCAGTGAGGACACTATGAACACTGAAGCTTTCTTT. Its translation is CASSEDTMNTEAFF.

The chain carries TRBV7-6 and TRBJ1-2; D is unresolved. Trimming removed 5 bases at V and 0 bases at J, with 4 bases between. The CDR3 has 12 residues. The germline CDR1 and CDR2 sequences are SGHVS and FNYEAQ. The CDR3 is CASSPSNYGYTF. The CDR3 DNA reads as TGTGCCAGCAGCCCTTCTAACTATGGCTACACCTTC.

This sequence joins TRBV7-8 and TRBJ2-1, with D perhaps given as TRBD1 or TRBD2 (5 bases each). V gave up 1 base and J gave up 0 bases, with 7 bases separating them. This CDR3 spans 15 amino acids. Germline V gene data show CDR1 as SGHVS and CDR2 as FQNEAQ. CDR3 sequence: CASSLEGSSYNEQFF. Here the CDR3 DNA reads TGTGCCAGCAGCTTAGAGGGGAGCTCCTACAATGAGCAGTTCTTC.

The chain carries TRBV6-2 or TRBV6-3 and TRBJ1-6; 7 bases are shared with TRBD1. Germline-derived CDR1 and CDR2 are MNHEY and SVGEGT. J gave up 13 bases and V 1 base, and 7 bases lay outside the gene matches. The CDR3 runs to 14 residues. In DNA, the CDR3 is TGTGCCAGCAGTTACTATACAGGGGCCAGCCCCCTCCACTTT. It codes for CASSYYTGASPLHF.

This chain links TRBV11-2 with TRBJ2-5, with 11 positions matching TRBD2. Germline trimming cut 1 base from V and 0 bases from J; bases unmatched to any gene: 4. The CDR3 sequence is 17 residues long. Germline assignment: CDR1 SGHAT and CDR2 FQNNGV. CDR3: CASSLGTSGPYQETQYF. CDR3 nucleotides: TGTGCCAGCAGCTTAGGGACTAGCGGGCCATACCAAGAGACCCAGTACTTC.

The chain recombines TRBV20-1 with TRBJ1-5, with D unclear. Trimming cost V 3 bases and J 5 bases, with 23 bases left between them. CDR3 size: 17 residues. Germline assignment: CDR1 DFQATT and CDR2 SNEGSKA (reference sequence). The CDR3 DNA is TGCAGTGCTAGTTTCCCTAGTCCAGCAAATATTTATCAGCCCCAGCATTTT. Its translation is CSASFPSPANIYQPQHF.

The chain recombines TRBV20-1 with TRBJ1-2; D remains unclear. The ends were cut back, 2 bases at V and 3 bases at J, with 4 bases in the middle. This CDR3 region has 11 residues. The germline CDR1 and CDR2 sequences are DFQATT and SNEGSKA (reference sequence). This chain's CDR3 is CSARPDYGYTF. In DNA form, the CDR3 reads TGCAGTGCTAGACCAGACTATGGCTACACCTTC.

V and J are TRBV7-2 and TRBJ2-5, with TRBD2 matching 7 bases. V was clipped by 0 bases and J by 2 bases; unmatched bases: 0. There are 14 residues in the CDR3. Germline values: CDR1 SGHTA, CDR2 FQGNSA. CDR3 in DNA: TGTGCCAGCAGCTTAGCGGGGGGGCAAGAGACCCAGTACTTC. Protein product: CASSLAGGQETQYF.

V and J are TRBV12-3 or TRBV12-4 and TRBJ2-3; D gene uncertain. The CDR3 covers 13 residues. V lost 6 bases, J lost 5 bases, and 12 bases lay in between. DNA of the CDR3: TGTGCCAGCAGGCCCTTAGTGGAAGATACGCAGTATTTT. Amino acid sequence: CASRPLVEDTQYF.

The chain links TRBV5-4 to TRBJ2-7, with D perhaps TRBD1 (6 bases). Germline CDR1 reads SGHNT; CDR2 reads YYREEE (reference sequence). The ends were cut back, 3 bases at V and 5 bases at J, with 15 bases in the middle. This CDR3 contains 14 residues. The CDR3 DNA follows: TGTGCCAGCAGCTCTAAACAGGGTATCGACGAGCAGTACTTC. Translated: CASSSKQGIDEQYF.

Note on this clone: The sample contains more than one DNA sequence encoding this CDR3. The chain carries TRBV20-1 and TRBJ1-5; D is uncertain. This CDR3 spans 14 amino acids. Deletions cut 3 bases from V and 0 bases from J, with 9 bases between. Germline CDR1 reads DFQATT; CDR2 reads SNEGSKA (reference sequence). CDR3 protein: CSASLGYSNQPQHF. CDR3 DNA sequence: TGCAGTGCTAGTCTCGGTTATAGCAATCAGCCCCAGCATTTT.

This sequence joins TRBV7-2 and TRBJ2-7, with D possibly TRBD1 on 5 matching bases. CDR3 length equals 11 residues. Germline CDR1 reads SGHTA; CDR2 reads FQGNSA. The V gene lost 5 bases and the J gene lost 9 bases, with 11 bases spanning the gap. The CDR3 DNA is TGTGCCAGCAGCACCTGGACAATGCAGTACTTC. As protein: CASSTWTMQYF.

V and J are TRBV5-6 and TRBJ1-3; a possible D gene is TRBD1 (5 bases). Trimming took off 4 bases at V and 0 bases at J, with 11 bases between the two ends. There are 15 residues in the CDR3. Germline CDR1 is SGHDT and CDR2 is YYEEEE. CDR3 in amino acids: CASSTVTDSGNTIYF. The CDR3 region has the DNA TGTGCCAGCAGCACAGTGACAGACTCTGGAAACACCATATATTTT. Full variable domain (remainder filled in from reference TRBV5-6 and TRBJ1-3): DAGVTQSPTHLIKTRGQQVTLRCSPKSGHDTVSWYQQALGQGPQFIFQYYEEEERQRGNFPDRFSGHQFPNYSSELNVNALLLGDSALYLCASSTVTDSGNTIYFGEGSWLTVV.

The chain combines TRBV7-2 with TRBJ2-3, with 7 bases that match TRBD2. CDR3 length equals 15 residues. Germline CDR1 is SGHTA and CDR2 is FQGNSA. V lost 7 bases, J lost 2 bases, and 9 bases stayed unmatched. The CDR3 reads CASISSGPPTDTQYF. The CDR3 bases are TGTGCCAGCATCAGTAGCGGGCCCCCCACAGATACGCAGTATTTT.

This rearrangement joins TRBV5-1 to TRBJ2-3; no reliable D call. The CDR3 length is 12 residues. Deletions cut 2 bases from V and 4 bases from J, with 5 bases between. In germline, CDR1 is SGHRS, CDR2 YFSETQ. The CDR3 sequence is CASSLPADTQYF. CDR3 nucleotides: TGCGCCAGCAGCTTACCCGCAGATACGCAGTATTTT.